This T cell receptor (beta chain) stems from a study of long-term antiretroviral therapy in people with HIV. General observations from the study: Diversity went up after ART and still fell short of transplant donor controls.

The assay, immunoSEQ v3.0, was run at survey level. TCRdb's copy holds only in-frame clones and misses some; the assay was immunoSEQ multiplex PCR. The sample yields tens of thousands of clones, approximately 82% seen once. Notes on this clone: Its specificity is unknown.

Without exception, participants with HIV were treated in the United States. The junction had 4 bases not matched to a gene; V was cut back by 1 base and J by 4 bases. The CDR3 length is 14 residues. Germline CDR1 is MNHNS and CDR2 is SASEGT. This clonotype was obtained from a man aged 18 to 35 with HIV. The material sequenced was unsorted PBMCs, taken 0.1 years before starting antiretroviral therapy. The gene calls are TRBV6-1 and TRBJ2-7; 7 bases are a match to TRBD2. As DNA, the CDR3 is TGTGCCAGCAGTGAAGGGGGAGGGCCTTACGAGCAGTACTTC. It yields the protein CASSEGGGPYEQYF.